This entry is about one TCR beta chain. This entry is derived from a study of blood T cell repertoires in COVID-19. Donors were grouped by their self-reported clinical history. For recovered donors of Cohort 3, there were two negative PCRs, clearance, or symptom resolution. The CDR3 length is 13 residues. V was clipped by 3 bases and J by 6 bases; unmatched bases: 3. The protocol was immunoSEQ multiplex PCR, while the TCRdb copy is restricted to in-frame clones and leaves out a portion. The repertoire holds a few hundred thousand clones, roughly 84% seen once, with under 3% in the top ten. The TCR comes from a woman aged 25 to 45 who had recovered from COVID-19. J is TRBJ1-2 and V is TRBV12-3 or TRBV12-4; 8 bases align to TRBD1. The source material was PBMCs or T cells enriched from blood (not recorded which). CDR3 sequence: CASSFYRGDGYTF. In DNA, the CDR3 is TGTGCCAGCAGTTTCTACAGGGGGGATGGCTACACCTTC.